These 25 T cell receptor beta chains originate from one sample sequenced in a study of low-dose radiotherapy and immunotherapy resistance in tumors. TRAV and TRBV primers primed cDNA for both TCRalpha and TCRbeta. With a constant-region primer and a V-primer adapter, TCRs were subjected to 20 PCR cycles of amplification. TCRdb called the reads again in MiXCR, with one record for every CDR3 protein. The data contain tens of thousands of distinct CDR3 sequences, roughly a sixth of them seen just once; the ten biggest clones take up 2.8%. Time point denoted: before trial treatment. The sequencing used PBMCs, collected before treatment. These receptors all come from a male donor with prostate cancer.

This clonotype showed up many times. The gene calls are TRBV12-3 or TRBV12-4 and TRBJ2-7; either TRBD1 or TRBD2 may supply D (5 bases each). CDR3 length: 14 amino acids. Deletions cut 1 base from V and 2 bases from J, with 9 bases between. This CDR3 is CASSLGGPTYEQYF. The CDR3 nucleotides read TGTGCCAGCAGTTTAGGGGGACCCACCTACGAGCAGTACTTC.

The V call is TRBV6-2 or TRBV6-3, the J call TRBJ1-3; D call uncertain. V lost 5 bases, J lost 0 bases, and 11 bases lay in between. In germline, CDR1 is MNHEY, CDR2 SVGEGT. The CDR3 is made up of 15 amino acids. The CDR3 DNA sequence: TGTGCCAGCAGTGAAGACACAGTCTCTGGAAACACCATATATTTT. Translated: CASSEDTVSGNTIYF.

This clonotype showed up many times. The V and J genes are TRBV28 and TRBJ1-1; no definite D call. The CDR3 has 13 amino acids. CDR1 and CDR2 (germline): MDHEN, SYDVKM. V dropped 5 bases and J dropped 1 base, with 8 bases sitting between them. This CDR3 is CASSPQRNTEAFF. Written as DNA, the CDR3 is TGTGCCAGCAGTCCCCAGAGGAACACTGAAGCTTTCTTT.

This clonotype occurred many times. The rearrangement uses TRBV5-8 and TRBJ2-3; 7 positions agree with TRBD1. The length of the CDR3 is 13 residues. Germline trimming cut 4 bases from V and 6 bases from J; bases unmatched to any gene: 5. The V gene's germline CDR1 is SGHTS and CDR2 YDEGEE. The CDR3 region is CASSHGTVDTQYF. The CDR3 region has the DNA TGTGCCAGCAGCCACGGGACAGTCGATACGCAGTATTTT.

There are many counts of this clonotype. This chain uses TRBV12-3 or TRBV12-4 with TRBJ2-7; 8 bases agree with TRBD1. V dropped 5 bases and J dropped 0; count of bases not matched to a gene: 6. This CDR3 region has 15 residues. DNA for the CDR3: TGTGCCAGCAGTCCGTGGACAGGGAGCTCCTACGAGCAGTACTTC. Its protein product is CASSPWTGSSYEQYF.

At least ten counts were recorded for this clonotype. This chain connects TRBV6-6 to TRBJ2-7, with TRBD1 matching over 10 bases. The CDR3 runs 17 residues. Germline CDR1 MNHNY, CDR2 SVGAGI (reference sequence). Unmatched junction bases numbered 12, after V lost 4 bases and J lost 3 bases. CDR3 nucleotide sequence: TGTGCCAGCAGTTTGACCATTACGGGACAGGGGTTCTACGAGCAGTACTTC. Translation: CASSLTITGQGFYEQYF.

This clonotype was counted many times. The chain carries TRBV20-1 and TRBJ2-3; D is unresolved. The length of the CDR3 is 11 residues. Germline CDR1 reads DFQATT; CDR2 reads SNEGSKA (reference sequence). CDR3 sequence reads: CSHLSADTQYF. The DNA for the CDR3 is TGCAGCCACCTCTCTGCAGATACGCAGTATTTT.

J is TRBJ1-2 and V is TRBV5-1, with D unclear. Germline CDR1 SGHRS, CDR2 YFSETQ. This CDR3 spans 13 amino acids. V lost 3 bases, J lost 2 bases, and 8 bases lay in between. CDR3 coding DNA: TGCGCCAGCAGCTCCTCGGGAAACTATGGCTACACCTTC. Amino acids: CASSSSGNYGYTF.

At least ten counts were recorded for this clonotype. The rearrangement joins TRBV7-6 to TRBJ2-7, with a weak D call TRBD1 (5 bases). This CDR3 is 12 amino acids long. The V end lost 5 bases, the J end lost 6 bases, and 11 bases lay between the germline ends. Germline V gene data show CDR1 as SGHVS and CDR2 as FNYEAQ. CDR3 residues: CASSTGQGEQYF. The CDR3 DNA follows: TGTGCCAGCAGCACAGGACAAGGCGAGCAGTACTTC. Filled out from reference TRBV7-6 and TRBJ2-7, the complete variable domain reads GAGVSQSPRYKVTKRGQDVALRCDPISGHVSLYWYRQALGQGPEFLTYFNYEAQQDKSGLPNDRFSAERPEGSISTLTIQRTEQRDSAMYRCASSTGQGEQYFGPGTRLTVT.

This clonotype was counted ten times or more. This chain links TRBV29-1 with TRBJ2-7, with D perhaps being TRBD1 or TRBD2 (6 bases each). CDR3 size: 11 residues. Germline CDR1 reads SQVTM; CDR2 reads ANQGSEA. Trimming pared 7 bases from V and 6 bases from J, leaving 13 bases between. The chain's CDR3 is CSAGVGGEQYF. DNA of the CDR3: TGCAGCGCGGGGGTAGGGGGCGAGCAGTACTTC.

This clonotype was observed at least ten times. In DNA form, the CDR3 reads TGTGCCAGCAGCGTAGACAGACCGGTCAGTAACTATGGCTACACCTTC. It translates to CASSVDRPVSNYGYTF. The rearrangement joins TRBV9 to TRBJ1-2, with D uncertain. This CDR3 has 16 residues. Germline assignment: CDR1 SGDLS and CDR2 YYNGEE. The V end was cut by 0 bases, the J end by 1 base, with 13 bases between.

This clonotype was counted at least ten times. A read error may produce the germline difference seen at one junction end. This chain connects TRBV20-1 to TRBJ2-2, with 10 bases identical to TRBD2. The CDR3 has 18 amino acids. CDR1 is DFQATT and CDR2 is SNEGSKA in the germline V gene (reference sequence). CDR3 protein: CSARDGASGSGDTGELFF. The CDR3 region has the DNA TGCAGTGCTAGAGATGGGGCTAGCGGGAGTGGCGACACCGGGGAGCTTTTTTTT.

This clonotype was seen many times. This chain joins TRBV4-1 and TRBJ2-3; D is possibly TRBD2 (5 bases). CDR3 length: 20 residues. The germline CDR1 and CDR2 sequences are MGHRA and YSYEKL. Trimming removed 4 bases at V and 3 bases at J, with 29 bases between. The CDR3 DNA follows: TGCGCCAGCAGCCGGTCGGTAGGGTATCGGGGTAGCGAGGTTACAGATACGCAGTATTTT. The encoded protein is CASSRSVGYRGSEVTDTQYF.

This clonotype was observed many times. This chain joins TRBV2 and TRBJ2-5, with 7 positions matching TRBD1. The CDR3 is 13 amino acids. Germline CDR1 reads SNHLY; CDR2 reads FYNNEI. The junction had 2 bases not matched to a gene; V was cut back by 3 bases and J by 4 bases. CDR3 nucleotide sequence: TGTGCCAGCAGTGAGAGGGGGCGAGAGACCCAGTACTTC. This sequence encodes CASSERGRETQYF.

About this clonotype: This probably arose from a read error, given a far larger clone one base away. This chain uses TRBV9 with TRBJ2-7; 7 positions match TRBD2. CDR1 is SGDLS, CDR2 YYNGEE, per germline. The CDR3 spans 11 residues. DNA for the CDR3: TGTGCCATTAACCGGGACTACGAGCACTACTTC. This translates into CAINRDYEHYF.

This clonotype was seen repeatedly, ten times or more. The chain couples TRBV11-2 to TRBJ2-5, with D maybe TRBD2 (5 bases). The length of the CDR3 is 13 residues. V was trimmed by 3 bases and J by 9 bases, leaving 14 bases between them. Germline V gene lookup returns CDR1 SGHAT and CDR2 FQNNGV. The CDR3 is CASSLDAQAAQYF. The CDR3, as DNA: TGTGCCAGCAGCTTGGACGCCCAAGCGGCCCAGTACTTC.

Many counts were recorded for this clonotype. V is TRBV12-3 or TRBV12-4 and J is TRBJ2-1, with 10 bases matching TRBD2. The CDR3 contains 15 residues. With 5 bases clipped from V and 4 bases from J, the junction kept 5 bases outside the gene matches. In DNA form, the CDR3 reads TGTGCCAGCAGTCTGCCGGGACTAGCGTACAATGAGCAGTTCTTC. It translates to CASSLPGLAYNEQFF.

This clonotype showed up many times. V gene TRBV3-1 combines with J gene TRBJ2-2; D may be TRBD2 (5 bases). V lost 4 bases and J 3 bases, leaving 6 bases between the germline ends. Germline V CDR1 and CDR2: LGHDT, YNNKEL (reference sequence). The CDR3 totals 13 residues. Here the CDR3 reads CASSPDYTGELFF. The CDR3 nucleotides are TGTGCCAGCAGCCCGGACTACACCGGGGAGCTGTTTTTT.

This clonotype came up many times. The chain joins TRBV5-1 to TRBJ2-7; D could derive from TRBD1 or TRBD2 (6 bases each). This CDR3 region has 15 residues. Germline CDR1 and CDR2: SGHRS and YFSETQ. V was clipped by 8 bases and J by 3 bases, with 21 bases between them. CDR3 sequence: CASQRGAGSSYEQYF. The CDR3 bases are TGCGCCAGTCAAAGGGGGGCGGGGAGCAGCTACGAGCAGTACTTC.

This clonotype showed up many times. V gene TRBV7-9 combines with J gene TRBJ2-1; 9 nucleotides agree with TRBD2. The CDR3 totals 15 residues. Germline V CDR1 and CDR2: SEHNR, FQNEAQ (reference sequence). J was trimmed by 4 bases and V by 7 bases; bases with no gene match: 8. The DNA for the CDR3 is TGTGCCAGCATCCTGGCGGGGGGGCTATACAATGAGCAGTTCTTC. As protein: CASILAGGLYNEQFF.

This clonotype was observed many times. The chain's CDR3 is CASSPGWGVDEQFF. DNA for the CDR3: TGTGCCAGCTCCCCGGGGTGGGGCGTCGATGAGCAGTTCTTC. The chain joins TRBV18 to TRBJ2-1; possibly TRBD1 or TRBD2 for D (5 bases each). This CDR3 has 14 amino acids. Germline-derived CDR1 and CDR2 are KGHSH and LQKENI. Trimming cost V 6 bases and J 8 bases, with 17 bases left between them.

This clonotype was found many times. The gene calls are TRBV5-6 and TRBJ2-2; D remains ambiguous. The CDR3 spans 16 residues. Per the germline V gene, CDR1 is SGHDT and CDR2 is YYEEEE. Trimming took 4 bases from V and 3 from J, leaving 16 bases between them. The CDR3 loop reads CASSLIDGWDTGELFF. Here the CDR3 DNA reads TGTGCCAGCAGCCTCATCGATGGATGGGACACCGGGGAGCTGTTTTTT. The full variable domain, completed using reference TRBV5-6 and TRBJ2-2, is DAGVTQSPTHLIKTRGQQVTLRCSPKSGHDTVSWYQQALGQGPQFIFQYYEEEERQRGNFPDRFSGHQFPNYSSELNVNALLLGDSALYLCASSLIDGWDTGELFFGEGSRLTVL.

The chain links TRBV5-3 to TRBJ2-3, with TRBD1 identical over 10 bases. TRBV5-3 is given ORF status, its function remaining uncertain. Trimming cost V 8 bases and J 3 bases; bases outside gene matches: 12. This CDR3 spans 16 amino acids. CDR3 sequence: CASSPLTGGATDTQYF. The DNA for the CDR3 is TGTGCCAGCAGCCCCCTGACAGGGGGCGCGACAGATACGCAGTATTTT.

This clonotype was counted ten times or more. CDR3 nucleotides: TGTGCCAGTAGTAGGGGTATCAACCAGCCCCAGCATTTT. Translation: CASSRGINQPQHF. The chain couples TRBV19 to TRBJ1-5; D uncertain. V lost 4 bases and J lost 7, with 11 bases in between. Germline V lookup: CDR1 LNHDA, CDR2 SQIVND (reference sequence). This CDR3 contains 13 residues. The whole variable domain, remainder taken from reference TRBV19 and TRBJ1-5, is DGGITQSPKYLFRKEGQNVTLSCEQNLNHDAMYWYRQDPGQGLRLIYYSQIVNDFQKGDIAEGYSVSREKKESFPLTVTSAQKNPTAFYLCASSRGINQPQHFGDGTRLSIL.

At least ten counts were recorded for this clonotype. The rearrangement links TRBV19 to TRBJ1-1; unclear D gene. V was shortened by 4 bases and J by 4 bases, with 7 bases between the two germline ends. This CDR3 region has 12 residues. The V gene's germline CDR1 is LNHDA and CDR2 SQIVND (reference sequence). The chain's CDR3 is CASSNPATEAFF. CDR3 in DNA: TGTGCCAGTAGTAACCCAGCCACTGAAGCTTTCTTT.